This TCR beta chain derives from a study of blood T cell repertoires in COVID-19. Study background: Specimens from acute and convalescent COVID-19 originated in the United States, Italy and Spain. T cells, B-cell-depleted T cells, or PBMCs provided the cDNA or gDNA that served as material.

This clone showed up just a few times. This CDR3 is 15 amino acids long. The ends were cut back, 5 bases at V and 6 bases at J, with 19 bases in the middle. Germline values: CDR1 LGHDT, CDR2 YNNKEL (reference sequence). In the authors' workflow: Reference gene primer amplification gave estimated nucleated cell counts. TCRdb's copy holds only in-frame clones and misses some; the assay was immunoSEQ multiplex PCR. V and J calls and clone size are given by that table; D and trimming were obtained from the DNA. The sample shows some 150,000 clones, roughly 84% of them seen only once. Sample: peripheral blood. The sequence was collected from a man in his forties with acute or convalescent COVID-19. V is TRBV3-1 (or the pseudogene TRBV3-2) and J is TRBJ1-2, with TRBD1 as a possible D gene (6 bases). This CDR3 reads CASSVGDTGRDGYTF. Here the CDR3 DNA reads TGTGCCAGCAGCGTTGGGGACACCGGTCGGGATGGCTACACCTTC.